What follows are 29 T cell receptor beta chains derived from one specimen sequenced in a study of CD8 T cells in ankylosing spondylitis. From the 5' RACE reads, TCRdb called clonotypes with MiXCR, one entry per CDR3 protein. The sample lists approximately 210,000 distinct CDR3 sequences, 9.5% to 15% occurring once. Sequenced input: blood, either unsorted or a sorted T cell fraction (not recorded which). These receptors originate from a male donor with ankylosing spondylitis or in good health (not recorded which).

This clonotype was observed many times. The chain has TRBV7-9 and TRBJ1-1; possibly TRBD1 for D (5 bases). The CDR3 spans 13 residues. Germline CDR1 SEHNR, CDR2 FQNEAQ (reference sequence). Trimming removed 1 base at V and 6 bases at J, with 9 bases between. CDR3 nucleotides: TGTGCCAGCAGCTTAGGGGGGACTGCTGAAGCTTTCTTT. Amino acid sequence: CASSLGGTAEAFF.

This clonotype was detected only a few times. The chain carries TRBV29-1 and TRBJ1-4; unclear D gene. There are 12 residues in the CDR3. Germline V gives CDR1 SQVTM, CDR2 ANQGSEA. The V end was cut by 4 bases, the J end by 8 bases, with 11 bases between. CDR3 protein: CSVVSPEEKLFF. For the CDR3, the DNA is TGCAGCGTTGTCAGCCCCGAAGAAAAACTGTTTTTT.

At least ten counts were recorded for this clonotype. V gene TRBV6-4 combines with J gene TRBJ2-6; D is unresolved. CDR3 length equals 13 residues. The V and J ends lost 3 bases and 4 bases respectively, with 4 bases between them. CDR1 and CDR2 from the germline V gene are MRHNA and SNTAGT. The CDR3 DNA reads TGTGCCAGCAGTGATACCGGGGCCAACGTCCTGACTTTC. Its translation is CASSDTGANVLTF.

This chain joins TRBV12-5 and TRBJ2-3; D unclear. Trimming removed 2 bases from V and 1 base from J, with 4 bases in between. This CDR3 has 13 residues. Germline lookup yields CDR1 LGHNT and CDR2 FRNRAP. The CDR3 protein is CASGLQGTDTQYF. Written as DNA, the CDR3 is TGTGCTAGTGGTTTGCAGGGCACAGATACGCAGTATTTT.

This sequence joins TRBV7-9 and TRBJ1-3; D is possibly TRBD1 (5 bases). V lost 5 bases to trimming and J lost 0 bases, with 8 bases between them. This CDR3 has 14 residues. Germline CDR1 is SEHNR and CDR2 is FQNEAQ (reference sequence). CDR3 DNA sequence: TGTGCCAGCAGCACGACAGACTCTGGAAACACCATATATTTT. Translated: CASSTTDSGNTIYF.

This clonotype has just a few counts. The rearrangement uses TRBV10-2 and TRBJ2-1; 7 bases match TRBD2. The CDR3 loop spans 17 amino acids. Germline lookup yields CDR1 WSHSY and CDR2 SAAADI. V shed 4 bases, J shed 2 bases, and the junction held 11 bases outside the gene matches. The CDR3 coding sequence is TGCGCCAGCAGTGTTCCTCCAGCGGGACCACCCTACAATGAGCAGTTCTTC. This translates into CASSVPPAGPPYNEQFF.

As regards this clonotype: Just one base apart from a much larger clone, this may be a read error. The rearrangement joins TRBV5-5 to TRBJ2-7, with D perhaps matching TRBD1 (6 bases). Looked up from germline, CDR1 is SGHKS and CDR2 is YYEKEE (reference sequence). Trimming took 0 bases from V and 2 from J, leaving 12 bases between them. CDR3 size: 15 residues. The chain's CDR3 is CASSLADSETYEQYF. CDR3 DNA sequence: TGTGCCAGCAGCTTGGCGGACAGCGAGACCTACGAGCAGTACTTC.

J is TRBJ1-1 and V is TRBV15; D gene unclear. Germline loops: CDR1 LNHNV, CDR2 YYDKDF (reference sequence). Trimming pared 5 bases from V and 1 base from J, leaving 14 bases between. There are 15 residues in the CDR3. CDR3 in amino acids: CATSSVNSPNTEAFF. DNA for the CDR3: TGTGCCACCAGCTCGGTGAACTCTCCGAACACTGAAGCTTTCTTT.

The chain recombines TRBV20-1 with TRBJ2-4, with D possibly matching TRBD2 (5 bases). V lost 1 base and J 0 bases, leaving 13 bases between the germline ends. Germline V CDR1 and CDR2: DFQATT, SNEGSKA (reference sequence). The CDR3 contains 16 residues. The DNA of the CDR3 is TGCAGTGCTAGAGGGACTTTCGATTTAGCCAAAAACATTCAGTACTTC. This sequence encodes CSARGTFDLAKNIQYF.

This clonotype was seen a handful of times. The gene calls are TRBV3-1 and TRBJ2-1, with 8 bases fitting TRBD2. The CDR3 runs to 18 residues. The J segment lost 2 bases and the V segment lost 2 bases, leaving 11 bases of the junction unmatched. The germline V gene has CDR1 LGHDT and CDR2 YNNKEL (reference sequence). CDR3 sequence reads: CASSQLKRGIPAYNEQFF. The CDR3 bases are TGTGCCAGCAGCCAATTAAAGCGGGGGATTCCGGCCTACAATGAGCAGTTCTTC.

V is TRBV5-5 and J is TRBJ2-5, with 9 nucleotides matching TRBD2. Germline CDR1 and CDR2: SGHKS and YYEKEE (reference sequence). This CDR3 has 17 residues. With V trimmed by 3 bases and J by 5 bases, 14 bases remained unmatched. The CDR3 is CASSSAGGLDPGETQYF. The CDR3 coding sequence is TGTGCCAGCAGCTCAGCGGGGGGCCTAGACCCCGGGGAGACCCAGTACTTC.

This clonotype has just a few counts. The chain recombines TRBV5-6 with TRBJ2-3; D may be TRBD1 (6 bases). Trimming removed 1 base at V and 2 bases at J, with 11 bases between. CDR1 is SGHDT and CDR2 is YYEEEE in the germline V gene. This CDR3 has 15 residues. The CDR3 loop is CASSLYGDNTDTQYF. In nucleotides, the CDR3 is TGTGCCAGCAGCTTGTACGGGGACAACACAGATACGCAGTATTTT.

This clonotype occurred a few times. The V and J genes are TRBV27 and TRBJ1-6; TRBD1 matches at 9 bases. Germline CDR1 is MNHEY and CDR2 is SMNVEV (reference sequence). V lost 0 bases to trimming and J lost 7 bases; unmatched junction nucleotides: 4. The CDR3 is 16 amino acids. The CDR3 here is CASSLSITGGNSPLHF. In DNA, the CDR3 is TGTGCCAGCAGTTTATCCATCACAGGGGGCAATTCACCCCTCCACTTT.

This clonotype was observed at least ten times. The CDR3 DNA follows: TGCGCCAGCATTCGTCGTTCAACCTACGAGCAGTACTTC. Translated: CASIRRSTYEQYF. The J gene is TRBJ2-7, the V gene TRBV10-2; D uncertain. Germline loops: CDR1 WSHSY, CDR2 SAAADI. Trimming removed 7 bases from V and 2 bases from J, with 12 bases in between. The CDR3 length is 13 residues.

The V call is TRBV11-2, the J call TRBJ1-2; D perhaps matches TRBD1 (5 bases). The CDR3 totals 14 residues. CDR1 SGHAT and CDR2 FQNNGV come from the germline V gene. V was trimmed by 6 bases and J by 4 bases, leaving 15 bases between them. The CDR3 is CASSSPGTGYGYTF. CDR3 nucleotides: TGTGCCAGCAGTTCACCTGGGACCGGCTATGGCTACACCTTC.

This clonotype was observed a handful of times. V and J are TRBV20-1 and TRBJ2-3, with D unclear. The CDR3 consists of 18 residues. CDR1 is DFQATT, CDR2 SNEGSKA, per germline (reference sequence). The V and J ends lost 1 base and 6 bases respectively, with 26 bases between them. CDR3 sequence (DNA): TGCAGTGCTAGAGCGAGTCTGGAACCCCTCCTAACAGCGGATACGCAGTATTTT. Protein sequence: CSARASLEPLLTADTQYF.

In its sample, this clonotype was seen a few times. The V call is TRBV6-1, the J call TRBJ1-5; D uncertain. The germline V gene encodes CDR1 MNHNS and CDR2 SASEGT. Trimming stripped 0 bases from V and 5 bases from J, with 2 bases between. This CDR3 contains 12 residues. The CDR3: CASSEADQPQHF. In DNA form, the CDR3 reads TGTGCCAGCAGTGAAGCTGATCAGCCCCAGCATTTT.

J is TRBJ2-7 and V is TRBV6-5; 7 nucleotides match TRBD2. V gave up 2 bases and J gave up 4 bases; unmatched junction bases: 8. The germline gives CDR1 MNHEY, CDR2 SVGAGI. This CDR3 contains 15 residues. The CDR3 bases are TGTGCCAGCAGTTACCTCGGACTAGGGCGGTACGAGCAGTACTTC. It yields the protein CASSYLGLGRYEQYF.

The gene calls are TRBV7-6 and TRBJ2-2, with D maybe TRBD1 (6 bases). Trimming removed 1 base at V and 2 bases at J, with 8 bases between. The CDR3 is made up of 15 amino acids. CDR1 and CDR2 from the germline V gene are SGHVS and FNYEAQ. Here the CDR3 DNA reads TGTGCCAGCAGCTTAGGAGGGGGAAACACCGGGGAGCTGTTTTTT. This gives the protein CASSLGGGNTGELFF.

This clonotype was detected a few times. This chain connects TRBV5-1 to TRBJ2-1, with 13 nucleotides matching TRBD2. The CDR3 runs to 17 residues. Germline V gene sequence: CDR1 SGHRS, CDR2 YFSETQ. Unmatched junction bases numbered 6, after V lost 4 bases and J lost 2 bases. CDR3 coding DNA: TGCGCCAGCAGCCCGGGGACTAGCGGGGAGCCCTACAATGAGCAGTTCTTC. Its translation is CASSPGTSGEPYNEQFF.

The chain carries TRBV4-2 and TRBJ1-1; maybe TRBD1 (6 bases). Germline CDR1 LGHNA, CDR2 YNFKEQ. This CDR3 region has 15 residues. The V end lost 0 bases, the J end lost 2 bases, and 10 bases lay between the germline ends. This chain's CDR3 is CASSQERGANTEAFF. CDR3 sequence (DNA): TGTGCCAGCAGCCAAGAACGGGGGGCCAACACTGAAGCTTTCTTT.

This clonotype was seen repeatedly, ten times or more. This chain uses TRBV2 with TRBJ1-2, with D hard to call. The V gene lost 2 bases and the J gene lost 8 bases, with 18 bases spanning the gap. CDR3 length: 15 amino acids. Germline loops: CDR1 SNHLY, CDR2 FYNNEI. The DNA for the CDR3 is TGTGCCAGCAGTGAATCTCGTGTCGGAGCATACGGCTACACCTTC. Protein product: CASSESRVGAYGYTF.

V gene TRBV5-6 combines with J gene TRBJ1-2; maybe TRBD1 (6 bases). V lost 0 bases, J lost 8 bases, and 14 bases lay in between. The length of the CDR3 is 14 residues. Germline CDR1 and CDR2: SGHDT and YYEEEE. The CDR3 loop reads CASSLAGGPRGYTF. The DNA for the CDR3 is TGTGCCAGCAGCTTGGCCGGGGGCCCTAGAGGCTACACCTTC.

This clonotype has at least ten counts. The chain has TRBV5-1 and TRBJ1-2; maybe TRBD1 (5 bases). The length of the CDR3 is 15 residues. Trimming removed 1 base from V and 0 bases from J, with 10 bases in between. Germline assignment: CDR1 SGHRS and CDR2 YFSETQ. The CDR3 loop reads CASSLYGAANYGYTF. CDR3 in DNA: TGCGCCAGCAGCTTGTATGGGGCAGCTAACTATGGCTACACCTTC.

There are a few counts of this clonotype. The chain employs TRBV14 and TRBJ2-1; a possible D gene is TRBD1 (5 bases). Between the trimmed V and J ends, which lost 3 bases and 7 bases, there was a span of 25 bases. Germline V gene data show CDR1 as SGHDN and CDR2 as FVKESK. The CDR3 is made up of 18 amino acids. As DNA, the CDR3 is TGTGCCAGCAGCCATACGACTCAAGCAGGGCCTTTGGTAAATGAGCAGTTCTTC. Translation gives CASSHTTQAGPLVNEQFF.

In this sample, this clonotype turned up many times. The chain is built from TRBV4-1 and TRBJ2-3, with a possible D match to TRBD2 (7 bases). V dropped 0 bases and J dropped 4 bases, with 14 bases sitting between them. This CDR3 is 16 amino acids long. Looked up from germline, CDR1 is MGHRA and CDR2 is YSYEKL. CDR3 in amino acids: CASSQDVGGEADTQYF. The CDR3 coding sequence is TGCGCCAGCAGCCAAGATGTAGGGGGGGAGGCAGATACGCAGTATTTT.

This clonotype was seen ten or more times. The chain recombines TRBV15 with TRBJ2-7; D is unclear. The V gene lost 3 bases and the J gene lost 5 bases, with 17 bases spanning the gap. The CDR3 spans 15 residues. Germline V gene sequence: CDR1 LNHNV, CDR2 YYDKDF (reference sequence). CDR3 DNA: TGTGCCACCAGCAGTTTTTTTGAGGCTTTCGACGAGCAGTACTTC. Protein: CATSSFFEAFDEQYF.

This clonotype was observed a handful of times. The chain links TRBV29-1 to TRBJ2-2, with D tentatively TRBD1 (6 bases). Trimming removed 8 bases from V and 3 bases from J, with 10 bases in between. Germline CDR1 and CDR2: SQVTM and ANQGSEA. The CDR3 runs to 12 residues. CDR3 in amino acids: CSSYRDTGELFF. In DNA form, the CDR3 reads TGCAGCTCATACAGGGACACCGGGGAGCTGTTTTTT.

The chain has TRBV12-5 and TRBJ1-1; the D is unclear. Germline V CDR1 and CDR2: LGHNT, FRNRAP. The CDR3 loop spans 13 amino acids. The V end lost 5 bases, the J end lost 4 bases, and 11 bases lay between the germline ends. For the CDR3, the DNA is TGTGCTAGTGGTCCGGGTCAAACCACTGAAGCTTTCTTT. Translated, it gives CASGPGQTTEAFF.